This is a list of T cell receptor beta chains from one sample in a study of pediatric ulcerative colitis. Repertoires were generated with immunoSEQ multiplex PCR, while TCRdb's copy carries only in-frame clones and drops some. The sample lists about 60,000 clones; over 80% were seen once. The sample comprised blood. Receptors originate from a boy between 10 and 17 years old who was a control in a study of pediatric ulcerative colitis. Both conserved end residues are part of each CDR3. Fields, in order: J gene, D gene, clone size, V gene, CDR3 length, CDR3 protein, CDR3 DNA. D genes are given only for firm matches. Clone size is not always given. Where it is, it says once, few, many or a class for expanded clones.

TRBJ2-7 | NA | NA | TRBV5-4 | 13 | CASSLEGTYEQYF | TGTGCCAGCAGCTTGGAAGGGACGTACGAGCAGTACTTC
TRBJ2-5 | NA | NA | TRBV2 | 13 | CASSTRGEETQYF | TGTGCCAGCAGTACGAGGGGGGAGGAGACCCAGTACTTC
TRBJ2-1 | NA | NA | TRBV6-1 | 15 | CASTAPGTPYNEQFF | TGTGCCAGCACCGCACCCGGGACCCCCTACAATGAGCAGTTCTTC
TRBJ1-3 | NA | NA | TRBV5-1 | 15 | CASSLASSFGNTIYF | TGCGCCAGCAGCTTGGCCTCCAGTTTTGGAAACACCATATATTTT
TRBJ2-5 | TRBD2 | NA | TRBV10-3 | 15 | CAISASGRDEETQYF | TGTGCCATCAGTGCTAGCGGGAGAGACGAAGAGACCCAGTACTTC
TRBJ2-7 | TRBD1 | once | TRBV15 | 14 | CATSRGDRIHEQYF | TGTGCCACCAGCAGAGGGGACAGGATCCACGAGCAGTACTTC
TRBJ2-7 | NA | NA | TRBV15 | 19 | CATSRDQPIWGQPVAQQYF | TGTGCCACCAGCAGAGATCAGCCGATCTGGGGACAACCCGTGGCTCAGCAGTACTTC
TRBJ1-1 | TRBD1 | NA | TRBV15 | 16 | CATSRDYGTGNTEAFF | TGTGCCACCAGCAGAGATTACGGGACAGGGAACACTGAAGCTTTCTTT
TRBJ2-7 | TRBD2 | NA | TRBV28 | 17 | CASSPSLAGEEPYEQYF | TGTGCCAGCAGTCCATCACTAGCGGGAGAAGAACCCTACGAGCAGTACTTC
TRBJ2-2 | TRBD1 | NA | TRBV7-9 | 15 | CASSSDRGWNGELFF | TGTGCCAGCAGCTCCGACAGGGGCTGGAACGGGGAGCTGTTTTTT
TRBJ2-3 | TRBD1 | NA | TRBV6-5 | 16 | CASSYSGTGVEDTQYF | TGTGCCAGCAGTTACTCCGGGACAGGGGTGGAAGATACGCAGTATTTT
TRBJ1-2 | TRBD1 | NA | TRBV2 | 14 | CASSEGQGARGYTF | TGTGCCAGCAGTGAGGGACAGGGGGCGCGAGGCTACACCTTC
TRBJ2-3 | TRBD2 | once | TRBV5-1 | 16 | CASSRLAGGLPDTQYF | TGCGCCAGCAGCCGGTTAGCGGGGGGGCTACCCGATACGCAGTATTTT
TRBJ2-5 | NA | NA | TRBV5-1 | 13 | CASGPGHLGTQYF | TGCGCCAGCGGTCCGGGACACCTAGGGACCCAGTACTTC
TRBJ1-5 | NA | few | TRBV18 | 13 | CASSPDSNQPQHF | TGTGCCAGCTCACCTGATAGCAATCAGCCCCAGCATTTT
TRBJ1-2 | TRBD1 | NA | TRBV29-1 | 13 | CSVGSRGRDGYTF | TGCAGCGTCGGCTCCAGGGGGAGGGATGGCTACACCTTC
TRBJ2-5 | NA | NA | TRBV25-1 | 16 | CASSQFGPIGQETQYF | TGTGCCAGCAGTCAGTTTGGACCTATAGGCCAAGAGACCCAGTACTTC
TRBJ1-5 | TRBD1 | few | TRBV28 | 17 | CASSLSAGGVENQPQHF | TGTGCCAGCAGTTTAAGTGCAGGGGGCGTTGAAAATCAGCCCCAGCATTTT
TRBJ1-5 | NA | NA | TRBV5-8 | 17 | CASSLRGAGAERQPQHF | TGTGCCAGCAGCTTGCGCGGTGCAGGGGCGGAGAGGCAGCCCCAGCATTTT
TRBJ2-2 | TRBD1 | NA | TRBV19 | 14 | CASSIGQGNGELFF | TGTGCCAGTAGTATAGGACAGGGGAACGGGGAGCTGTTTTTT
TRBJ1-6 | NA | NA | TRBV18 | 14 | CASSPGSDISPLHF | TGTGCCAGCTCACCCGGGTCCGATATATCACCCCTCCACTTT
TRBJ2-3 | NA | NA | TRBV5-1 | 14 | CASNLMGMTDTQYF | TGCGCCAGCAACCTCATGGGGATGACAGATACGCAGTATTTT
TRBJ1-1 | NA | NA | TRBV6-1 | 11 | CASSESPEAFF | TGTGCCAGCAGTGAAAGCCCTGAAGCTTTCTTT
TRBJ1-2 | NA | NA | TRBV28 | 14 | CASRRQGTEYGYTF | TGTGCCAGCAGACGTCAGGGGACGGAGTATGGCTACACCTTC
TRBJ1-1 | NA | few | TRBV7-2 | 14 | CASSLVKGYTEAFF | TGTGCCAGCAGCTTAGTGAAGGGGTACACTGAAGCTTTCTTT
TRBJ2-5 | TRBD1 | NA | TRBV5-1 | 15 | CASSLLGTGTETQYF | TGCGCCAGCAGCTTACTTGGGACAGGTACTGAGACCCAGTACTTC
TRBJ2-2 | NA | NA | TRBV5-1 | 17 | CASSLEGDPTNTGELFF | TGCGCCAGCAGCTTGGAGGGTGACCCTACGAACACCGGGGAGCTGTTTTTT
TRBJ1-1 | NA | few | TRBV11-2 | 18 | CASSSSRVVGRLNTEAFF | TGTGCCAGCAGCTCATCCCGAGTAGTGGGGAGATTGAACACTGAAGCTTTCTTT
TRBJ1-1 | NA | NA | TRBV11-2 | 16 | CASSFPSYRRAGEAFF | TGTGCCAGCAGCTTTCCCAGTTACAGGAGAGCTGGAGAAGCTTTCTTT
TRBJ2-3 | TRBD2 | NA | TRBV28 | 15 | CASSLLAGVADTQYF | TGTGCCAGCAGTTTATTGGCGGGAGTAGCAGATACGCAGTATTTT
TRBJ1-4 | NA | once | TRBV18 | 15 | CASSPSSERGEKLFF | TGTGCCAGCTCGCCTTCATCCGAACGAGGTGAAAAACTGTTTTTT
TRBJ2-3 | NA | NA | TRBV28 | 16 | CASSQVLVGLTDTQYF | TGTGCCAGCAGTCAGGTCCTTGTGGGCCTCACAGATACGCAGTATTTT
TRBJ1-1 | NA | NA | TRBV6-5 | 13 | CASSYSKFTEAFF | TGTGCCAGCAGTTACTCGAAGTTCACTGAAGCTTTCTTT
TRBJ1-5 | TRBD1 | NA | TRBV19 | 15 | CASTAGGTVNQPQHF | TGTGCCAGTACCGCAGGCGGGACAGTCAATCAGCCCCAGCATTTT
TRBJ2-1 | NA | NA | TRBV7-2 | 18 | CASSLAGTERTSYNEQFF | TGTGCCAGCAGCTTAGCAGGTACCGAGCGGACTTCCTACAATGAGCAGTTCTTC
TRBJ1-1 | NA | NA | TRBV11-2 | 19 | CASRLLAPRTVREDTEAFF | TGTGCCAGCAGATTATTGGCCCCCCGGACAGTCAGGGAGGACACTGAAGCTTTCTTT
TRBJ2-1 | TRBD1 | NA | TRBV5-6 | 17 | CASTSAGGLSSYNEQFF | TGTGCCAGCACCTCGGCAGGGGGCCTTAGCTCCTACAATGAGCAGTTCTTC
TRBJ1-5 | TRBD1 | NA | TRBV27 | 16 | CASRIQGANSNQPQHF | TGTGCCAGCAGGATACAGGGGGCGAATAGCAATCAGCCCCAGCATTTT
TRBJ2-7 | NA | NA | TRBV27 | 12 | CASSPNSYEQYF | TGTGCCAGCAGTCCCAATTCCTACGAGCAGTACTTC
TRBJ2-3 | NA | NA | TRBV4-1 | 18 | CASSQDFSRESRTDTQYF | TGCGCCAGCAGCCAAGATTTCAGCAGGGAAAGTCGAACAGATACGCAGTATTTT